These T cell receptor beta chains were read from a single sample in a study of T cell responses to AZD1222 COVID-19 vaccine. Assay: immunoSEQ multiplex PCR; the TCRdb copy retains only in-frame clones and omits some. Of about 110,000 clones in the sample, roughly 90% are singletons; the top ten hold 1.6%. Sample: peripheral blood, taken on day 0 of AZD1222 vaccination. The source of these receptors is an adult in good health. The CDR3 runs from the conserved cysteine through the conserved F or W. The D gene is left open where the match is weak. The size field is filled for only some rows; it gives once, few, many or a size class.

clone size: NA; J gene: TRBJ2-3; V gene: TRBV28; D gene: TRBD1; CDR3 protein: CAITGTDTDTQYF; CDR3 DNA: TGTGCCATAACCGGGACAGACACAGATACGCAGTATTTT
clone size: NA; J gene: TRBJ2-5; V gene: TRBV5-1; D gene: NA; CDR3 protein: CASSLWVSGVGQETQYF; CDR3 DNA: TGCGCCAGCAGCTTGTGGGTGAGCGGTGTGGGCCAAGAGACCCAGTACTTC
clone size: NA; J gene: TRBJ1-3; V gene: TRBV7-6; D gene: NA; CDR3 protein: CASSPRDSSSGNTIYF; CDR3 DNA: TGTGCCAGCAGCCCCCGCGACTCCTCCTCTGGAAACACCATATATTTT
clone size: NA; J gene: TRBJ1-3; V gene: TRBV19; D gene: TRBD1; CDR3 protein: CASSRDSINTIYF; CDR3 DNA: TGTGCCAGTAGCCGGGACAGCATAAACACCATATATTTT
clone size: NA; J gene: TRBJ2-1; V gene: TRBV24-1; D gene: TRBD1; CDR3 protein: CATSDGDRVYNEQFF; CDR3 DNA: TGTGCCACCAGTGATGGGGACAGAGTATACAATGAGCAGTTCTTC
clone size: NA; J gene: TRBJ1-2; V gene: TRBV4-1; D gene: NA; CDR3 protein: CASSHSAGAWNGYTF; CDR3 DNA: TGCGCCAGCAGCCATTCGGCGGGCGCTTGGAATGGCTACACCTTC
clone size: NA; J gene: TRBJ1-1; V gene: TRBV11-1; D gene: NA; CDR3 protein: CASSLGGSDTEAFF; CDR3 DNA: TGTGCCAGCAGCTTAGGGGGGAGTGACACTGAAGCTTTCTTT
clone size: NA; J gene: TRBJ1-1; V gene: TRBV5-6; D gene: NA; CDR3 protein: CASSLVSGGSTEAFF; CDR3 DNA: TGTGCCAGCAGCTTGGTATCAGGAGGGAGCACTGAAGCTTTCTTT
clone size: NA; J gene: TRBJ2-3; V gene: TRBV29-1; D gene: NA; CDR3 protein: CSVADNPTDTQYF; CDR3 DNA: TGCAGCGTCGCGGATAATCCCACAGATACGCAGTATTTT
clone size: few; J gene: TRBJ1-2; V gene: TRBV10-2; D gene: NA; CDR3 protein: CASRANYGYTF; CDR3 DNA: TGCGCCAGCCGAGCTAACTATGGCTACACCTTC
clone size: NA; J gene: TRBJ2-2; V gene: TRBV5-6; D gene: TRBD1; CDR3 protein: CASSSGQGPGELFF; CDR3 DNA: TGTGCCAGCAGCAGCGGACAGGGCCCCGGGGAGCTGTTTTTT
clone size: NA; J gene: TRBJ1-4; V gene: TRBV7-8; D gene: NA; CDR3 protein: CASSLSELTNEKLFF; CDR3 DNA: TGTGCCAGCAGCTTATCTGAGCTAACTAATGAAAAACTGTTTTTT
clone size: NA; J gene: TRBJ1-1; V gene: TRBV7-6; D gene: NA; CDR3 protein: CASSLIYGPGTEAFF; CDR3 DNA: TGTGCCAGCAGCTTAATTTACGGGCCGGGGACTGAAGCTTTCTTT
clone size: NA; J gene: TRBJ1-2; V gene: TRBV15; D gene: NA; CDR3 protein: CATSTPMGGPGYGYTF; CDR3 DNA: TGTGCCACCAGCACACCTATGGGGGGTCCCGGCTATGGCTACACCTTC
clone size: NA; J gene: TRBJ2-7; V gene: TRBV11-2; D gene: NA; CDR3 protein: CASSLDRYRANEQYF; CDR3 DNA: TGTGCCAGCAGCTTAGATCGGTATAGGGCCAACGAGCAGTACTTC
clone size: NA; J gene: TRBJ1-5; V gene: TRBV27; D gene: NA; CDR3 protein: CASSLSTGNQPQHF; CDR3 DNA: TGTGCCAGCAGTTTAAGTACAGGTAATCAGCCCCAGCATTTT
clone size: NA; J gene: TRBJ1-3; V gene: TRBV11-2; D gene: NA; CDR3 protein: CASSTLTGSKGNTIYF; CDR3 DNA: TGTGCCAGCAGCACACTCACAGGTTCGAAGGGAAACACCATATATTTT